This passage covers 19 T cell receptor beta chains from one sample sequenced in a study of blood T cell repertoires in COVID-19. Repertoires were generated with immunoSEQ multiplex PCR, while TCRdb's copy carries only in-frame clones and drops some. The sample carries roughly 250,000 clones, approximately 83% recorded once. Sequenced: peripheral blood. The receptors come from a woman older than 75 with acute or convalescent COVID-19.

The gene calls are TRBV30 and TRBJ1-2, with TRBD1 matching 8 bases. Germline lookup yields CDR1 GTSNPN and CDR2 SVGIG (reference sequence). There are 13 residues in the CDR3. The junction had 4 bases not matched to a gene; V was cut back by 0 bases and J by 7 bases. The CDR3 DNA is TGTGCCTGGAGTGTTGGCCAGGGGGCTGGCTACACCTTC. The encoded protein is CAWSVGQGAGYTF.

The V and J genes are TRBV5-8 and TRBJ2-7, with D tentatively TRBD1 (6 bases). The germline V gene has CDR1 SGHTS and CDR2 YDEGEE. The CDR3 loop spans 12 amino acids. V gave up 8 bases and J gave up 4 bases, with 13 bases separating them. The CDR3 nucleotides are TGTGCCAGTAAACAGGGCTGGTACGAGCAGTACTTC. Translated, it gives CASKQGWYEQYF.

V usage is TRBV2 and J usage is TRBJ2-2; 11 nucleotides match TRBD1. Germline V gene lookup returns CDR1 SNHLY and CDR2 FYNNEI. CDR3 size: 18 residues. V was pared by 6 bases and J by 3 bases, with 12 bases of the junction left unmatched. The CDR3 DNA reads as TGTGCCAGCAGGAGGACAGGGGGCCGGCGCTTGTACACCGGGGAGCTGTTTTTT. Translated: CASRRTGGRRLYTGELFF.

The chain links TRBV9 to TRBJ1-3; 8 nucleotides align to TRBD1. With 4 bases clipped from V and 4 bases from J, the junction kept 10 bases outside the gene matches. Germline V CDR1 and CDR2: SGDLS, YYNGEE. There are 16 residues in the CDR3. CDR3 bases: TGTGCCAGCAGCAACGTACAGGGGGTCGGGGGAAACACCATATATTTT. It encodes CASSNVQGVGGNTIYF.

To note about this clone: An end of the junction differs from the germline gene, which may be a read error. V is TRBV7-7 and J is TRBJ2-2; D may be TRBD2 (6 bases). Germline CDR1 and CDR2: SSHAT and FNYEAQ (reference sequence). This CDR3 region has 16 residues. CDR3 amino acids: CASSARDSDNTGELFF. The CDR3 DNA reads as TGTGCTAGCAGCGCCCGGGACTCAGATAACACCGGGGAGCTGTTTTTT.

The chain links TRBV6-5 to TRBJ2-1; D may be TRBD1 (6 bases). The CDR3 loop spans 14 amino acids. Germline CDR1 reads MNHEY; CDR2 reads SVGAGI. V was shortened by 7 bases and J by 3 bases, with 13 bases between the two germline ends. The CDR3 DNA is TGTGCCAGCACAATTGGCAGGGGCTACAATGAGCAGTTCTTC. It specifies CASTIGRGYNEQFF.

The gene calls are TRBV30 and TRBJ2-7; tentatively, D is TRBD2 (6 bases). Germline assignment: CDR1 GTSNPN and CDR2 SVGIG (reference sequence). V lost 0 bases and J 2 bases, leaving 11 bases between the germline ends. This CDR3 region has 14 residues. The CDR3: CAWSVWGVPYEQYF. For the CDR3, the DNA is TGTGCCTGGAGTGTATGGGGGGTTCCCTACGAGCAGTACTTC.

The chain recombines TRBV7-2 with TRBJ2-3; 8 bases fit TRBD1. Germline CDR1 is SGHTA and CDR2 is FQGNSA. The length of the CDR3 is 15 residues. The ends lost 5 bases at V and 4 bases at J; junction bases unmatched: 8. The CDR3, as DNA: TGTGCCAGCAGCGCATTCCAGGGGGCCGCAGATACGCAGTATTTT. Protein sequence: CASSAFQGAADTQYF.

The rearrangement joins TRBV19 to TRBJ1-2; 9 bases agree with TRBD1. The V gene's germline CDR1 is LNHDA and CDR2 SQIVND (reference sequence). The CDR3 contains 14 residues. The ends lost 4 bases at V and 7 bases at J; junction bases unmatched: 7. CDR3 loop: CASSTRGTGTGYTF. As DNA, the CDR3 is TGTGCCAGTAGTACACGAGGGACAGGGACTGGCTACACCTTC.

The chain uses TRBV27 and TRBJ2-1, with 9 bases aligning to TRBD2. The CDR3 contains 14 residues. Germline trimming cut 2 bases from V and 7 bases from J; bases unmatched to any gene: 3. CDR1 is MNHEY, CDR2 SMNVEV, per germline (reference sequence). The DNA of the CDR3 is TGTGCCAGCAGTTTAGGTAGCGGGGGTAATGAGCAGTTCTTC. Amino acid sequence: CASSLGSGGNEQFF.

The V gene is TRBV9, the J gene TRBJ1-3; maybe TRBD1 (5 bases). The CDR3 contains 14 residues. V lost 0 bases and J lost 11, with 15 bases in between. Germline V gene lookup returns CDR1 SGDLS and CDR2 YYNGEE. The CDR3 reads CASSVAVDSTAIYF. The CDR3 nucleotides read TGTGCCAGCAGCGTAGCGGTAGACAGCACCGCCATATATTTT. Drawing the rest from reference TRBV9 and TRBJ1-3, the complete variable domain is DSGVTQTPKHLITATGQRVTLRCSPRSGDLSVYWYQQSLDQGLQFLIQYYNGEERAKGNILERFSAQQFPDLHSELNLSSLELGDSALYFCASSVAVDSTAIYFGEGSWLTVV.

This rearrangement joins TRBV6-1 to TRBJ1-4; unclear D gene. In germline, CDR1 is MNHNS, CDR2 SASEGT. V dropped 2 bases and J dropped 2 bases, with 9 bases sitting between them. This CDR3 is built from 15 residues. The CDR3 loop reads CASSEMGGTNEKLFF. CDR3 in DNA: TGTGCCAGCAGTGAAATGGGAGGCACTAATGAAAAACTGTTTTTT.

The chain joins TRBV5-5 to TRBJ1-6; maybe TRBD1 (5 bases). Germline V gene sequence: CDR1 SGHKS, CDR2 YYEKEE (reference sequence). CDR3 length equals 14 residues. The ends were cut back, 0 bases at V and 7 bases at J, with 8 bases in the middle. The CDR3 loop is CASSLVGGNSPLHF. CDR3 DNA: TGTGCCAGCAGCTTGGTGGGGGGAAATTCACCCCTCCACTTT.

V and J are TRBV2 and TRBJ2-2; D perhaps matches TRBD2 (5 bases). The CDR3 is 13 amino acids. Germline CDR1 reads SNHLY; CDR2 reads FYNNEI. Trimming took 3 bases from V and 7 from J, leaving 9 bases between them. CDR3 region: CASSDMEVGELFF. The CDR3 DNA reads TGTGCCAGCAGTGATATGGAGGTCGGGGAGCTGTTTTTT.

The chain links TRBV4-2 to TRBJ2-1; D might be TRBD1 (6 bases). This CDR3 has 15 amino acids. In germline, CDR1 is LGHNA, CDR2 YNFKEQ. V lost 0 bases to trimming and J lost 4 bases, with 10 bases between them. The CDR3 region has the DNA TGTGCCAGCAGCCAAGAGGGGACAAAGTACAATGAGCAGTTCTTC. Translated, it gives CASSQEGTKYNEQFF.

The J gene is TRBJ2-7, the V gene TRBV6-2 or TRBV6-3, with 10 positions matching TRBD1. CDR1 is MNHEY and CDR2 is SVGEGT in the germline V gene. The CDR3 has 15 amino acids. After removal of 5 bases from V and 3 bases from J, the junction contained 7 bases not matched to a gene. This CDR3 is CASSLHRTGGYEQYF. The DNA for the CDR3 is TGTGCCAGCAGTCTACACCGGACAGGGGGCTACGAGCAGTACTTC.

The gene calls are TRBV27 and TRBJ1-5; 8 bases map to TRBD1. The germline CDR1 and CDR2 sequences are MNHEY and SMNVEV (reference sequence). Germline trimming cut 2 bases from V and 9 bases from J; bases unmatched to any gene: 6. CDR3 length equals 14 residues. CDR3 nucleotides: TGTGCCAGCAGTTTAGGACAGGGCCTTGGGCCCCAGCATTTT. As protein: CASSLGQGLGPQHF.

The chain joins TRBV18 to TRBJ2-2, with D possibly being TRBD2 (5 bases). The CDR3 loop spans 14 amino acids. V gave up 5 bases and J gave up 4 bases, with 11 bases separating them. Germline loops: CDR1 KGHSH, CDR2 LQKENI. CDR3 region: CASSVRASTGELFF. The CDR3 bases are TGTGCCAGCTCAGTGAGGGCGAGCACCGGGGAGCTGTTTTTT.

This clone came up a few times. For the CDR3, the DNA is TGTGCCAGCAGCCCCGGGACAGGGGTCAGCTCCTACGAGCAGTACTTC. It codes for CASSPGTGVSSYEQYF. The V and J genes are TRBV5-5 and TRBJ2-7, with 10 positions matching TRBD1. The CDR3 extends over 16 amino acids. V was clipped by 4 bases and J by 0 bases; unmatched bases: 7. Germline V gene lookup returns CDR1 SGHKS and CDR2 YYEKEE (reference sequence).